This T cell receptor beta chain appears in the sequencing data of a study of identical twins. TCRdb redid the calling of the 5' RACE reads with MiXCR, one entry per CDR3 protein. The table shows about 190,000 distinct CDR3 sequences, with less than 20% occurring only once. Notes on the study in general: It was possible that invariant MAIT and iNKT cells partly confounded the zero-insertion analyses.

This clonotype was observed a handful of times. Its antigen remains unidentified. Germline CDR1 and CDR2: MNHEY and SMNVEV (reference sequence). The CDR3 totals 11 residues. V was clipped by 7 bases and J by 6 bases, with 8 bases between them. These records were also assigned to another study, of T cells expressing NK-cell markers. This second report adds: The sequencing cohort of eight donors included seven HCMV-seropositive individuals and one seronegative individual.

The clonotype was recovered from a woman in her late teens or twenties in good health. The specimen sequenced was CD8+ T cells sorted from blood. The V gene is TRBV27, the J gene TRBJ2-3; no definite D call. In DNA form, the CDR3 reads TGTGCCAGCATCCTCCGCGATACGCAGTATTTT. Protein product: CASILRDTQYF.